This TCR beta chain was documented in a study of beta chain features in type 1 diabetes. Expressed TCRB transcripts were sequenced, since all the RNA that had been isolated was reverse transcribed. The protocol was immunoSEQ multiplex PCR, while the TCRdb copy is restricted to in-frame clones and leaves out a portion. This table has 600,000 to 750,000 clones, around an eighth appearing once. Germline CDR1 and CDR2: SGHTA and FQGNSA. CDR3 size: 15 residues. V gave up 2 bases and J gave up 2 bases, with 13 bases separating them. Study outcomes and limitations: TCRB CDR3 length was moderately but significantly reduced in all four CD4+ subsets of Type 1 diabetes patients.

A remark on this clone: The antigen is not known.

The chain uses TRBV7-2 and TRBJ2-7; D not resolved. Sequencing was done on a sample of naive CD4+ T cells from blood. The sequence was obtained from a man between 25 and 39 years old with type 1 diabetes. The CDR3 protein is CASSLSLTETYEQYF. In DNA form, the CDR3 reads TGTGCCAGCAGCTTATCACTCACCGAGACCTACGAGCAGTACTTC.